This TCR beta chain was sequenced for a study of T cells in Graves' hyperthyroidism and ophthalmopathy. With respect to this clonotype: What it binds is not known.

What was amplified from RNA transcripts were TCR beta CDR3 regions. A set of HTBI primers served as the primers for a first-round RT-PCR of the TCR CDR3. TCRdb re-analysed the multiplex PCR reads in MiXCR, keeping a single row per CDR3 protein. The table records about 510,000 distinct CDR3 sequences, around 50% of them present only once. CDR1 is SQVTM, CDR2 ANQGSEA, per germline. The CDR3 contains 16 residues. V was trimmed by 6 bases and J by 5 bases, leaving 25 bases between them. Study-wide findings and caveats: Stable hyperthyroidism and ophthalmopathy were separated using 13 V-J signatures. Median prediction lead before ophthalmopathy onset was around 6.9 months with the model.

Source material: peripheral blood or thyroid tissue (not recorded which). The rearrangement joins TRBV29-1 to TRBJ1-2; D is possibly TRBD1 (6 bases). The TCR was taken from an adult woman with Graves' disease, either hyperthyroidism or ophthalmopathy (not recorded which). DNA for the CDR3: TGCAGCGTCCGACTGAAGGGGGGACTTAGTAGTTATGGCTACACCTTC. This sequence encodes CSVRLKGGLSSYGYTF. The full variable domain, in which reference TRBV29-1 and TRBJ1-2 provide the parts outside the CDR3, is SAVISQKPSRDICQRGTSLTIQCQVDSQVTMMFWYRQQPGQSLTLIATANQGSEATYESGFVIDKFPISRPNLTFSTLTVSNMSPEDSSIYLCSVRLKGGLSSYGYTFGSGTRLTVV.